Here is one TCR beta chain with its context. TCRdb's table, derived via immunoSEQ multiplex PCR, lists solely in-frame clones and lacks some. Of approximately 300,000 clones listed, 75% to 90% are singletons. This record belongs to a study of cytomegalovirus exposure and HLA in healthy donors. The CDR3 consists of 15 residues. Trimming at V came to 6 bases and at J to 5 bases, leaving 7 bases not matched to a gene. The germline gives CDR1 SGHAT, CDR2 FQNNGV. The chain has TRBV11-2 and TRBJ2-1, with 10 bases aligning to TRBD2. Source material: PBMCs. This clonotype was sampled from a woman in her twenties or thirties in good health and CMV-seropositive. As DNA, the CDR3 is TGTGCCAGCAGTCGTACTAGCGGGGCTAACAATGAGCAGTTCTTC. Amino acids: CASSRTSGANNEQFF.